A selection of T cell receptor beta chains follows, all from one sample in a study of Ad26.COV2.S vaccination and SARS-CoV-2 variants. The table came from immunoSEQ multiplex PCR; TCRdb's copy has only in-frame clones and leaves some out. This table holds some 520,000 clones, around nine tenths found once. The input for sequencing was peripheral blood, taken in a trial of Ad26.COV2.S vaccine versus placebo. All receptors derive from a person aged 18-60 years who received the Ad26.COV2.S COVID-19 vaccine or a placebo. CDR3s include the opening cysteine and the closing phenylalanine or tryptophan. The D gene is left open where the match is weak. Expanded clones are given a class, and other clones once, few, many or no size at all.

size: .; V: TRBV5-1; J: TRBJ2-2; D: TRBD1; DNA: TGCGCCAGCAGCTTAGGACAGGGTTTAAACACCGGGGAGCTGTTTTTT; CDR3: CASSLGQGLNTGELFF
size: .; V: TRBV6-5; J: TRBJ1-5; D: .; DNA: TGTGCCAGCAATCCCCAGACAAATCAGCCCCAGCATTTT; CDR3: CASNPQTNQPQHF
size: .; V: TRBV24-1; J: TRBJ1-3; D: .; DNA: TGTGCCACCAGTGATTTTAACCTGGGAGGAAACACCATATATTTT; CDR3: CATSDFNLGGNTIYF
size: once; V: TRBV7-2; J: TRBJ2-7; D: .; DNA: TGTGCCAGCAGCCCAGGGGGGCGCTACGAGCAGTACTTC; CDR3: CASSPGGRYEQYF
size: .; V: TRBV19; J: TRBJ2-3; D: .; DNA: TGTGCCAGTAGTGCTACTTGGGCGGCCGGGGGCACAGATACGCAGTATTTT; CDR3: CASSATWAAGGTDTQYF
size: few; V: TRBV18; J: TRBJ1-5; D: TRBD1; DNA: TGTGCCAGCTCACCCACAGGGGGTATCGATCAGCCCCAGCATTTT; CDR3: CASSPTGGIDQPQHF
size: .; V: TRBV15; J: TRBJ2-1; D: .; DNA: TGTGCCACCAGCAGAGATCGGTTAGGAACGGATAATGAGCAGTTCTTC; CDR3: CATSRDRLGTDNEQFF
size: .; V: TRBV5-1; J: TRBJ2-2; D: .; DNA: TGCGCCAGCAACCTGGGGTCGGGCACCGGGGAGCTGTTTTTT; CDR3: CASNLGSGTGELFF
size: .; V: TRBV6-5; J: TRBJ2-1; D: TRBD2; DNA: TGTGCCAGCATTGGGGGACTAAATGAGCAGTTCTTC; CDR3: CASIGGLNEQFF
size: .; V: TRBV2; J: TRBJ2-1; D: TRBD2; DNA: TGTGCCAGCATCGCGGGAGCTGGCGAGCAGTTCTTC; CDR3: CASIAGAGEQFF
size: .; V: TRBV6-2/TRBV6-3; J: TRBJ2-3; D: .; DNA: TGTGCCAGCAGTTACTCGGGTGGGAGGCCAGATACGCAGTATTTT; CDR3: CASSYSGGRPDTQYF
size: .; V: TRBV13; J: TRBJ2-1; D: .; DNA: TGTGCCAGCAGCCCAAGAGTGGCCTGGAAGAATGAGCAGTTCTTC; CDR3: CASSPRVAWKNEQFF
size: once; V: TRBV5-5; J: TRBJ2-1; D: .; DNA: TGTGCCAGCAGCTTGGGGAGGCCCTACAATGAGCAGTTCTTC; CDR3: CASSLGRPYNEQFF
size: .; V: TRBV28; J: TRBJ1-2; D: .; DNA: TGTGCCAGCAGTTTCCCCGGGATGTCTTATGGCTACACCTTC; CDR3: CASSFPGMSYGYTF
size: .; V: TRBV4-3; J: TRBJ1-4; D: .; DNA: TGCGCCAGCAGCCAAGATTTAGCAACTAATGAAAAACTGTTTTTT; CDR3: CASSQDLATNEKLFF
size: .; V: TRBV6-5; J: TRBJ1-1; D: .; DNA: TGTGCCAGCAGTTCCCCTTGGGGGGCAACTGAAGCTTTCTTT; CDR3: CASSSPWGATEAFF
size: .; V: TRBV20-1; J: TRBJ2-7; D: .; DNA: TGCAGTGCGACCCTACTTTACGAGCAGTACTTC; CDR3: CSATLLYEQYF
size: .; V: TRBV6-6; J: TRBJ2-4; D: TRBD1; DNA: TGTGCCAGCAGTCCCGGGACAGGGGATTTGGCCAAAAACATTCAGTACTTC; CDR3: CASSPGTGDLAKNIQYF
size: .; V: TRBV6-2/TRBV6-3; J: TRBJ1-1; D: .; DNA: TGTGCCAGCAGTGTCGGGAACACTGAAGCTTTCTTT; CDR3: CASSVGNTEAFF
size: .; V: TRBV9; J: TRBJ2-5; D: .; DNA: TGTGCCAGCAGCGTAGAGGGGTTAGTCCAAGAGACCCAGTACTTC; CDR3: CASSVEGLVQETQYF
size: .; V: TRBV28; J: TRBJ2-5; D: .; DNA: TGTGCCAGCAGTTGGGGGGGGACAGGAGCCCAAGAGACCCAGTACTTC; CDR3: CASSWGGTGAQETQYF
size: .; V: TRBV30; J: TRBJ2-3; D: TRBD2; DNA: TGTGCCTGGAGTCTAGCGGGGGGGGCCGATACGCAGTATTTT; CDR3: CAWSLAGGADTQYF
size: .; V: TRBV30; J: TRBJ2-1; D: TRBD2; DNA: TGTGCCTGGACGGGACTAGCGGGACCCTACAATGAGCAGTTCTTC; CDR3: CAWTGLAGPYNEQFF
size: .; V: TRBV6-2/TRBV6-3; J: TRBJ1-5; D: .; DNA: TGTGCCAGCAGTTCCCGCGTAGGGTCGGGGCAGCCCCAGCATTTT; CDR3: CASSSRVGSGQPQHF
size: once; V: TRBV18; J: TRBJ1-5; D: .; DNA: TGTGCCAGCTCACGAAACAGGGTTCTCAATCAGCCCCAGCATTTT; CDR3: CASSRNRVLNQPQHF
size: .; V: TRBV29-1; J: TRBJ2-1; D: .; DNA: TGCAGCGTTGAATGGGATGAGCAGTTCTTC; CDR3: CSVEWDEQFF
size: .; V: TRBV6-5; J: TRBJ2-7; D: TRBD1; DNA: TGTGCCACGAGCCGGGACAGGGGCTACTACGAGCAGTACTTC; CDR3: CATSRDRGYYEQYF
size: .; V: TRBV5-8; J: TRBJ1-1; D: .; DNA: TGTGCCAGCAGCTTGCGGGACGGGCGACCTGAAGCTTTCTTT; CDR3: CASSLRDGRPEAFF
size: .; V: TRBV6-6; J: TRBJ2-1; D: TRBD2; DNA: TGTGCCAGCAGCCGAAGAACCGGGACTAGGAGGACCTACAATGAGCAGTTCTTC; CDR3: CASSRRTGTRRTYNEQFF
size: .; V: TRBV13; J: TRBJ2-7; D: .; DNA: TGTGCCACCGTACGGGGACGGTCCTACGAGCAGTACTTC; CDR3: CATVRGRSYEQYF
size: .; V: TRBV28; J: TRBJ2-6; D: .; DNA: TGTGCCAGCACAGCCCCCCCTGGGGCCAACGTCCTGACTTTC; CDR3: CASTAPPGANVLTF
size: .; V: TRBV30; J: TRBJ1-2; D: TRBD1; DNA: TGTGCCTGGAGTTTCCGGGACAGGGGGCTTTCGGATGGCTACACCTTC; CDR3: CAWSFRDRGLSDGYTF